Each of the 27 T cell receptor beta chains below was sequenced from the same sample in a study of patients and donors after allogeneic stem cell transplantation. TCRdb reprocessed the RT-PCR reads via MiXCR and lists one record per CDR3 protein. This sample yields some 150,000 distinct CDR3 sequences, of which 37% are seen a single time; 50% belongs to the top ten. The sequencing sample was made of blood, either unsorted or a sorted T cell fraction (not recorded which). Source of these receptors: a human donor who was either an allogeneic HSCT recipient or a stem cell or donor lymphocyte infusion donor (not recorded which). It is not recorded whose cells these are; they may come from a transplant donor.

The chain joins TRBV12-3 or TRBV12-4 to TRBJ1-5; D remains unclear. Trimming pared 3 bases from V and 2 bases from J, leaving 17 bases between. The CDR3 sequence is 17 residues long. The chain's CDR3 is CASSLRLLLVGNQPQHF. The CDR3 DNA reads TGTGCCAGCAGTTTGCGGCTTCTACTTGTGGGCAATCAGCCCCAGCATTTT.

The rearrangement joins TRBV20-1 to TRBJ2-3, with 9 bases matching TRBD2. The CDR3 consists of 13 residues. Trimming cost V 6 bases and J 4 bases; bases outside gene matches: 5. Germline CDR1 reads DFQATT; CDR2 reads SNEGSKA (reference sequence). The CDR3 coding sequence is TGCAGTGCGCGGGGGGGCCTCCCAGATACGCAGTATTTT. Its translation is CSARGGLPDTQYF.

This clonotype was picked up one time. V gene TRBV19 combines with J gene TRBJ1-1; D not resolved. In germline, CDR1 is LNHDA, CDR2 SQIVND (reference sequence). The CDR3 has 14 residues. The ends were cut back, 7 bases at V and 3 bases at J, with 15 bases in the middle. This CDR3 reads CASTMGQADTEAFF. The CDR3 nucleotides are TGTGCCAGTACCATGGGCCAGGCGGACACTGAAGCTTTCTTT.

This clonotype has a handful of counts. This rearrangement joins TRBV20-1 to TRBJ1-4; 7 nucleotides agree with TRBD1. The junction had 4 bases not matched to a gene; V was cut back by 6 bases and J by 3 bases. The CDR3 totals 13 residues. Germline assignment: CDR1 DFQATT and CDR2 SNEGSKA (reference sequence). The CDR3 coding sequence is TGCAGTGCCGCACAGGGGTCTAATGAAAAACTGTTTTTT. It yields the protein CSAAQGSNEKLFF.

The chain links TRBV6-6 to TRBJ1-2; D call uncertain. Germline V lookup: CDR1 MNHNY, CDR2 SVGAGI (reference sequence). The CDR3 is 12 residues long. Trimming pared 6 bases from V and 4 bases from J, leaving 9 bases between. The CDR3 sequence is CASSPVAYGYTF. DNA of the CDR3: TGTGCCAGCAGCCCGGTGGCCTATGGCTACACCTTC.

The CDR3 protein is CAISVTGTQETQYF. CDR3 in DNA: TGTGCCATCAGTGTGACAGGGACCCAAGAGACCCAGTACTTC. The V gene is TRBV10-3, the J gene TRBJ2-5; TRBD1 aligns across 7 bases. This CDR3 comprises 14 residues. V lost 4 bases to trimming and J lost 1 base; unmatched junction nucleotides: 3. Germline V gene sequence: CDR1 ENHRY, CDR2 SYGVKD.

This clonotype was picked up a small number of times. V is TRBV25-1 and J is TRBJ1-4; no clear D. Trimming took off 2 bases at V and 8 bases at J, with 12 bases between the two ends. The germline V gene has CDR1 MGHDK and CDR2 SYGVNS. The CDR3 runs 14 residues. The CDR3 loop is CASSETRVEEKLFF. The CDR3 DNA follows: TGTGCCAGCAGTGAAACCCGGGTAGAAGAAAAACTGTTTTTT.

V and J are TRBV4-3 and TRBJ2-3, with D possibly being TRBD2 (5 bases). CDR1 is LGHNA, CDR2 YSLEER, per germline. This CDR3 is built from 15 residues. Deletions cut 4 bases from V and 1 base from J, with 12 bases between. Here the CDR3 DNA reads TGCGCCAGCAGCCGCTCAAGCGGAGGCACAGATACGCAGTATTTT. Translated: CASSRSSGGTDTQYF.

The gene calls are TRBV20-1 and TRBJ1-5; 7 bases map to TRBD1. The CDR3 totals 17 residues. The germline V gene has CDR1 DFQATT and CDR2 SNEGSKA (reference sequence). The V gene end was trimmed by 6 bases and the J gene end by 3 bases; junction bases not matched to a gene: 17. CDR3 bases: TGCAGTGCCCACATGGCCAGGGGGAGGGGGAACAATCAGCCCCAGCATTTT. Amino acids: CSAHMARGRGNNQPQHF.

This clonotype occurred a few times. This rearrangement joins TRBV7-9 to TRBJ1-1; D not certain. This CDR3 is 13 amino acids long. Germline CDR1 reads SEHNR; CDR2 reads FQNEAQ (reference sequence). V lost 2 bases, J lost 5 bases, and 9 bases lay in between. The CDR3 DNA sequence: TGTGCCAGCAGCTTACAGTTAGGGACTGAAGCTTTCTTT. Its protein product is CASSLQLGTEAFF. The whole variable domain, filled in from reference TRBV7-9 and TRBJ1-1, reads DTGVSQNPRHKITKRGQNVTFRCDPISEHNRLYWYRQTLGQGPEFLTYFQNEAQLEKSRLLSDRFSAERPKGSFSTLEIQRTEQGDSAMYLCASSLQLGTEAFFGQGTRLTVV.

The chain uses TRBV10-3 and TRBJ1-2; D is unclear. Trimming pared 4 bases from V and 0 bases from J, leaving 9 bases between. Germline V gives CDR1 ENHRY, CDR2 SYGVKD. This CDR3 has 14 residues. CDR3 in amino acids: CAISGERPNYGYTF. The CDR3 DNA is TGTGCCATCAGTGGGGAAAGGCCTAACTATGGCTACACCTTC.

This clonotype was seen repeatedly, ten times or more. CDR3 region: CAISRAGTEAFF. In nucleotides, the CDR3 is TGTGCCATCAGTCGAGCGGGGACTGAAGCTTTCTTT. V gene TRBV10-3 combines with J gene TRBJ1-1, with no clear D. Germline CDR1 is ENHRY and CDR2 is SYGVKD. The V end lost 5 bases, the J end lost 5 bases, and 9 bases lay between the germline ends. There are 12 residues in the CDR3.

This clonotype was seen more than once but under ten times. V and J are TRBV6-2 or TRBV6-3 and TRBJ1-3, with D possibly matching TRBD1 (6 bases). The ends were cut back, 6 bases at V and 4 bases at J, with 16 bases in the middle. Germline V gives CDR1 MNHEY, CDR2 SVGEGT. The CDR3 has 15 amino acids. The CDR3 loop reads CASRSQGNEGNTIYF. CDR3 in DNA: TGTGCCAGCAGATCCCAGGGGAATGAAGGAAACACCATATATTTT.

This rearrangement joins TRBV6-6 to TRBJ1-6, with 7 bases identical to TRBD1. This CDR3 comprises 17 residues. Germline trimming cut 5 bases from V and 0 bases from J; bases unmatched to any gene: 7. Germline V lookup: CDR1 MNHNY, CDR2 SVGAGI (reference sequence). The CDR3 loop reads CASSTQGLSSYNSPLHF. For the CDR3, the DNA is TGTGCCAGCAGTACACAGGGGCTTAGCTCCTATAATTCACCCCTCCACTTT.

The gene calls are TRBV15 and TRBJ2-7, with 10 bases aligning to TRBD1. V shed 5 bases, J shed 4 bases, and the junction held 5 bases outside the gene matches. The CDR3 contains 14 residues. The germline V gene encodes CDR1 LNHNV and CDR2 YYDKDF (reference sequence). The CDR3 DNA is TGTGCCACCAGCCCTCGGGACAGGGGATACGAGCAGTACTTC. Protein: CATSPRDRGYEQYF.

CDR3 protein: CSARSPDRGGRAFF. CDR3 DNA: TGCAGTGCTAGATCACCGGACAGGGGGGGACGGGCTTTCTTT. The rearrangement links TRBV20-1 to TRBJ1-1, with TRBD1 matching 10 bases. The CDR3 is 14 amino acids. After removal of 2 bases from V and 11 bases from J, the junction contained 11 bases not matched to a gene. Germline V CDR1 and CDR2: DFQATT, SNEGSKA (reference sequence).

This clonotype was seen a handful of times. This sequence joins TRBV12-3 or TRBV12-4 and TRBJ1-1, with D uncertain. Trimming shortened V by 6 bases and J by 1 base, and 9 bases separated the two germline ends. The CDR3 runs 13 residues. CDR3 protein: CASRREGNTEAFF. The DNA of the CDR3 is TGTGCCAGCAGACGCGAGGGGAACACTGAAGCTTTCTTT.

This clonotype was observed at least ten times. The chain combines TRBV12-3 or TRBV12-4 with TRBJ1-1, with TRBD1 matching over 9 bases. V trimming: 5 bases; J trimming: 0 bases; junction bases outside the gene matches: 7. CDR3 length equals 16 residues. CDR3 nucleotide sequence: TGTGCCAGCAGTAAACGACAGGGGGTTATGAACACTGAAGCTTTCTTT. As protein: CASSKRQGVMNTEAFF.

This clonotype showed up just a few times. This rearrangement joins TRBV9 to TRBJ1-3; weak D call: TRBD1 (6 bases). With 0 bases removed from V and 2 bases from J, the gap between germline ends came to 9 bases. The CDR3 consists of 15 residues. The germline V gene has CDR1 SGDLS and CDR2 YYNGEE. The CDR3 nucleotides read TGTGCCAGCAGCGTAGACGGGGGCGCTGGAAACACCATATATTTT. Protein: CASSVDGGAGNTIYF.

This clonotype was detected only a few times. The chain joins TRBV3-1 to TRBJ2-1, with 10 bases fitting TRBD1. Germline lookup yields CDR1 LGHDT and CDR2 YNNKEL (reference sequence). This CDR3 is 17 amino acids long. Trimming removed 1 base from V and 8 bases from J; junction bases left unmatched: 11. CDR3 residues: CASSQANRDRGPHEQFF. Written as DNA, the CDR3 is TGTGCCAGCAGCCAAGCTAACCGGGACAGGGGACCCCATGAGCAGTTCTTC.

In this sample, this clonotype turned up a few times. The chain uses TRBV28 and TRBJ2-5, with TRBD1 identical over 9 bases. Germline CDR1 reads MDHEN; CDR2 reads SYDVKM. The CDR3 runs to 14 residues. After removal of 4 bases from V and 4 bases from J, the junction contained 4 bases not matched to a gene. CDR3 sequence: CASSWGQGGETQYF. For the CDR3, the DNA is TGTGCCAGCAGTTGGGGACAGGGAGGAGAGACCCAGTACTTC.

The count of this clonotype is one. The gene calls are TRBV6-5 and TRBJ1-2; weak D call: TRBD1 (5 bases). CDR1 is MNHEY, CDR2 SVGAGI, per germline. The V and J ends lost 0 bases and 1 base respectively, with 9 bases between them. The CDR3 has 15 residues. The DNA of the CDR3 is TGTGCCAGCAGTTACTCGAGGGGCCTTAACTATGGCTACACCTTC. It translates to CASSYSRGLNYGYTF.

This clonotype came up a few times. The chain recombines TRBV28 with TRBJ2-7; no reliable D call. Trimming took off 5 bases at V and 3 bases at J, with 8 bases between the two ends. The CDR3 extends over 12 amino acids. Germline CDR1 is MDHEN and CDR2 is SYDVKM. The CDR3 here is CASSLGRYEQYF. In DNA form, the CDR3 reads TGTGCCAGCAGTCTCGGACGCTACGAGCAGTACTTC.

J is TRBJ1-4 and V is TRBV5-1, with TRBD1 as a possible D gene (6 bases). CDR1 is SGHRS and CDR2 is YFSETQ in the germline V gene. The CDR3 loop spans 13 amino acids. V dropped 5 bases and J dropped 6 bases, with 11 bases sitting between them. CDR3 residues: CASRIRTDEKLFF. The CDR3 DNA is TGCGCCAGCAGGATCAGGACAGATGAAAAACTGTTTTTT.

This clonotype has a handful of counts. The chain couples TRBV12-3 or TRBV12-4 to TRBJ1-6, with 8 positions matching TRBD1. V lost 7 bases, J lost 0 bases, and 5 bases stayed unmatched. This CDR3 has 16 amino acids. The CDR3 here is CASTRQGSSYNSPLHF. CDR3 DNA sequence: TGTGCCAGCACTAGACAGGGGAGCTCCTATAATTCACCCCTCCACTTT.

The rearrangement links TRBV18 to TRBJ2-1, with D perhaps TRBD1 or TRBD2 (6 bases each). V dropped 1 base and J dropped 3 bases, with 13 bases sitting between them. The CDR3 length is 16 residues. The germline V gene has CDR1 KGHSH and CDR2 LQKENI. The CDR3 coding sequence is TGTGCCAGCTCACCACGGAACGGGGGCGACTACAATGAGCAGTTCTTC. Translating it yields CASSPRNGGDYNEQFF.

This chain uses TRBV5-1 with TRBJ1-1; no definite D call. Germline assignment: CDR1 SGHRS and CDR2 YFSETQ. The CDR3 sequence is 14 residues long. V lost 1 base and J 6 bases, leaving 13 bases between the germline ends. CDR3 in DNA: TGCGCCAGCAGCTTGAGGGCTGCAGGTGCTGAAGCTTTCTTT. It yields the protein CASSLRAAGAEAFF.